This T cell receptor beta chain was identified in a study of post-analysis software for immune sequencing data (dated by TCRdb to 2014 to 2015). With regard to the full study: Relapsing-remitting, secondary progressive and progressive-relapsing multiple sclerosis were recorded as disease courses, and subtype annotation was lacking for some patients. The multiple sclerosis patient repertoires were compared with about a dozen previously published healthy control repertoires from donors aged 6 to 25 years. A subset of samples was prepared in parallel using single-end sample barcoding, then pooled and co-amplified after Illumina adapter ligation. Results and caveats for the whole study, not just this receptor: The control group was slightly older than the multiple sclerosis patient group. When samples were clustered directly using the F measure, samples prepared in the same batch co-clustered strongly, which prompted a batch-effect correction. Significantly higher frequencies in patients than in controls were found for a few TRBV segments, including TRBV5-6, TRBV5-1 and TRBV20-1. Significantly lower normalized Chao1 diversity was found in multiple sclerosis patients than in controls, suggesting substantial peripheral T-cell clonal expansion.

Libraries were made using PCR. The sequencer was an Illumina HiSeq 2500. Unique molecular identifiers were incorporated into TCR beta cDNA libraries to reduce PCR and sequencing biases. Every 1 to 10 million input T cells yielded approximately 500,000 cDNA molecules, meaning each molecule approximated one T cell. The same protocol used for the earlier healthy control dataset was applied to prepare and sequence the patient libraries. Samples belonging to the same batch were prepared together, multiplexed and sequenced on a shared HiSeq lane. The study's processing was this. MIGEC handled the raw barcoded reads, throwing out single-read molecular identifier groups before consensus assembly and CDR3 extraction. Clonotype tables were post-analysed with VDJtools, and diversity was normalized by down-sampling all datasets to the smallest sample size. To correct batch-related cross-sample contamination, repertoire overlap clustering matched CDR3 amino acid sequences but not nucleotide sequences. TCRdb ran its own pipeline on the public reads, namely fastp trimming at Q25 and MiXCR clone calling, and kept in-frame beta chains. Rows matching on CDR3 protein sequence are summarized as one entry with the most common DNA and genes. The V and J calls and clone size come from TCRdb's table, not from the authors' own analysis. This sample lists almost 700,000 distinct CDR3 sequences; over 45% were detected once. The ten most abundant clones make up 10% to 12% of the sample.

From cysteine to phenylalanine, the CDR3 is 16 amino acids long. Of the read, only the CDR3 DNA is kept; its 48 bases are in frame from base 1. According to the germline V gene, CDR1 reads SQVTM and CDR2 reads ANQGSEA. V and J lose 7 bases and 2 bases, and a span of 23 bases separates them. TCR beta repertoires were profiled from peripheral blood of 13 young patients with multiple sclerosis to demonstrate the VDJtools post-analysis software. The multiple sclerosis patients were children and adolescents ranging in age from roughly 6 to 15 years. This clonotype was recorded only once. Its antigen target is currently unknown. No base qualities exist here, and no much larger clone lies one base off it.

The clonotype originates from a girl aged 2-10 years with multiple sclerosis. The chain employs TRBV29-1 and TRBJ2-5; TRBD2 might be the D gene, on 5 matching bases. Sequencing input: blood. The DNA reads TGCAGCGCTAGAGATCCGGGAAACCACCTACAAGAGACCCAGTACTTC. Translated, it gives CSARDPGNHLQETQYF.